This TCR beta chain was obtained from a study of control samples from healthy donors and cancer patients (dated by TCRdb to 2018 to 2020). Library generation was performed with the immunoSEQ multiplex PCR assay. In its TCRdb copy, this immuneACCESS table keeps in-frame sequences only and misses some clones. Where compared with another copy, unresolved V genes explain less than half of these, and the others have no known cause. For this sample the table gives 160,000 or so clones, of which 92% were detected only once. The ten largest clonotypes hold 0.55% to 0.7% of the sample. CDR3 length: 15 amino acids, cysteine to phenylalanine. The read is trimmed to its CDR3 DNA, 45 bases read in frame from base 1. CDR1 LNHNV and CDR2 YYDKDF are derived from the germline V gene (reference sequence). V loses 1 base of germline sequence and J loses 2 bases, and the interval between the two ends is 9 bases. Concerning this clone itself: The antigen it binds to is not known. No base quality information exists; no much larger clone differs at one position.

Recombination linked TRBV15 to TRBJ1-5; TRBD1 might be the D gene, on 6 matching bases. The TCR originated in a woman in her 30s in good health. The material sequenced was blood. Here is the DNA: TGTGCCACCAGCAGAGGGGGGGGGCGCAATCAGCCCCAGCATTTT. Its translation reads: CATSRGGGRNQPQHF.